Detailed here is one TCR beta chain. This entry is derived from a study of blood T cell repertoires in COVID-19. Germline V CDR1 and CDR2: SQVTM, ANQGSEA. Unmatched junction bases numbered 12, after V lost 7 bases and J lost 4 bases. The CDR3 extends over 15 amino acids. Generated by immunoSEQ multiplex PCR, the TCRdb table keeps only in-frame clones and is missing some. The table has about 170,000 clones, roughly 81% seen once. Sample: peripheral blood. This TCR derives from a woman older than 75 with COVID-19, enrolled during active disease. The chain joins TRBV29-1 to TRBJ2-3; 9 bases align to TRBD1. The CDR3 is CSGAGTGLGADTQYF. The CDR3 DNA reads TGCAGCGGCGCCGGGACAGGGCTTGGCGCAGATACGCAGTATTTT.